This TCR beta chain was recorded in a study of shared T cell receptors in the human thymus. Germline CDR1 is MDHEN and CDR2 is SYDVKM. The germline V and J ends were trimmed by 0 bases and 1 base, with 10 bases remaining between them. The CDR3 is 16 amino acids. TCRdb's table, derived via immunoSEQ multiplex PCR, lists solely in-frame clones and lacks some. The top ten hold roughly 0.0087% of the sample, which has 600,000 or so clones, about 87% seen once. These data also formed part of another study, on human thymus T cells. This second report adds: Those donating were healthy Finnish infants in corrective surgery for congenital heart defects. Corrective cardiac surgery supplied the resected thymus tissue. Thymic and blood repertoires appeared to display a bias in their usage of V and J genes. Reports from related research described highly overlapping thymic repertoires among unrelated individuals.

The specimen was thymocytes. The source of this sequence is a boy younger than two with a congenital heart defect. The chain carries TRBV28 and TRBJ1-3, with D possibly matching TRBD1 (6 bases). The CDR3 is CASSLWGQGSGNTIYF. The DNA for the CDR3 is TGTGCCAGCAGTTTATGGGGCCAGGGGTCTGGAAACACCATATATTTT. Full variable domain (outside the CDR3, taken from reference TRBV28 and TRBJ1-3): DVKVTQSSRYLVKRTGEKVFLECVQDMDHENMFWYRQDPGLGLRLIYFSYDVKMKEKGDIPEGYSVSREKKERFSLILESASTNQTSMYLCASSLWGQGSGNTIYFGEGSWLTVV.